This T cell receptor beta chain was captured in a study of Tregs in tolerant kidney transplant recipients. The overall study: Related graft donors supplied nonmyeloablative bone marrow transplants, and mixed chimerism was transient. Study results and caveats: The most relevant donor-specific Treg TCRbeta repertoire apparently came from expansion with activated donor B cells. No direct test of biological reproducibility was done here. The small number of patients limits these findings pending further validation.

FACS sorting followed an approximately 6-day coculture of CFSE-labeled recipient PBMCs with irradiated graft donor PBMCs. Germline values: CDR1 SGHNT, CDR2 YYREEE (reference sequence). Trimming pared 5 bases from V and 2 bases from J, leaving 14 bases between. This CDR3 comprises 14 residues. Sequencing used immunoSEQ multiplex PCR; TCRdb keeps in-frame clones, though not all of them. The repertoire includes fewer than 20,000 clones, over 40% of them detected once, and 3% to 3.5% sits in the top ten. Comment on this clone: Its antigen is unknown.

The TCR was taken from a human patient who received a combined kidney and bone marrow transplant. The sample was CD4+ T cells from blood cultured with allogeneic cells, taken before the transplant. This sequence joins TRBV5-4 and TRBJ2-7; possibly TRBD2 for D (6 bases). CDR3 in amino acids: CASSSGLPPYEQYF. CDR3 nucleotides: TGTGCCAGCAGTTCTGGACTACCCCCCTACGAGCAGTACTTC.